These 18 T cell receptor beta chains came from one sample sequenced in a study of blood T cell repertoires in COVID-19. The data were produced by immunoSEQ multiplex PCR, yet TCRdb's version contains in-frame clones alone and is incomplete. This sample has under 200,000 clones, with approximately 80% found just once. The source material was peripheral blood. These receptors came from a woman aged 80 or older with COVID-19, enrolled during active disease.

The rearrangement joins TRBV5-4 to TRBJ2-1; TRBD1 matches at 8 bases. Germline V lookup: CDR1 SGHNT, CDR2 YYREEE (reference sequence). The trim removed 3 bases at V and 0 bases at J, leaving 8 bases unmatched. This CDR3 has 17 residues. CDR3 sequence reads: CASSSSGGQVSYNEQFF. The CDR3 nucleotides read TGTGCCAGCAGCTCCTCAGGGGGACAGGTCTCCTACAATGAGCAGTTCTTC.

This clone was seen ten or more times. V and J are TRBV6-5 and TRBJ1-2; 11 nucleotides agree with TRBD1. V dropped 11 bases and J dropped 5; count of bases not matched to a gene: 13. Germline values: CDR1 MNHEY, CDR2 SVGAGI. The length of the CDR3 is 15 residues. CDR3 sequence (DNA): TGTGCCTCATGGACAGGGGGCGAGTTAGGGTATGGCTACACCTTC. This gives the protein CASWTGGELGYGYTF.

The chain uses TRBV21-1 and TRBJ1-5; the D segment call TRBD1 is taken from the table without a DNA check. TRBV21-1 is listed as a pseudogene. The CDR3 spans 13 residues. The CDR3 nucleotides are TGTGCCAGCAACCTACAGGGGCCTCAGCCCCAGCATTTT. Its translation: CASNLQGPQPQHF.

CDR3 region: CASSIAGGSYNEQFF. CDR3 nucleotide sequence: TGTGCCAGCTCCATCGCTGGCGGGAGTTACAATGAGCAGTTCTTC. V is TRBV5-5 and J is TRBJ2-1; TRBD2 aligns across 7 bases. The CDR3 runs 15 residues. V was clipped by 7 bases and J by 4 bases; unmatched bases: 11. Germline V gene sequence: CDR1 SGHKS, CDR2 YYEKEE (reference sequence). Filled out from reference TRBV5-5 and TRBJ2-1, the complete variable domain reads DAGVTQSPTHLIKTRGQQVTLRCSPISGHKSVSWYQQVLGQGPQFIFQYYEKEERGRGNFPDRFSARQFPNYSSELNVNALLLGDSALYLCASSIAGGSYNEQFFGPGTRLTVL.

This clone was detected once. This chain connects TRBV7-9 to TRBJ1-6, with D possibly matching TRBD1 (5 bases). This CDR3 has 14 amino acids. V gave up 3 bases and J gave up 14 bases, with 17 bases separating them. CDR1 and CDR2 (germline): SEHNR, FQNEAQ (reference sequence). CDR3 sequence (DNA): TGTGCCAGCAGCTTCGGGGGTGCCGAATTGGCCCTCCACTTT. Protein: CASSFGGAELALHF.

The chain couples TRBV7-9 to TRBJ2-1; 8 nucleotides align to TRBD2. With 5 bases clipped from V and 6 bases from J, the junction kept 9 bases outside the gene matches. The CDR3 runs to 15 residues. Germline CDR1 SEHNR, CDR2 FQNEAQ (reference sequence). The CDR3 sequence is CASSLQSGGLNEQFF. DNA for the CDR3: TGTGCCAGCAGCCTGCAGAGCGGGGGCCTCAATGAGCAGTTCTTC.

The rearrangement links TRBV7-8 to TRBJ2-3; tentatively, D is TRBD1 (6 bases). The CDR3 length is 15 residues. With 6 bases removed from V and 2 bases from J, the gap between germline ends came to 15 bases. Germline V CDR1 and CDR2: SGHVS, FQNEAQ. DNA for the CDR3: TGTGCCAGCAGTTTCCTCCAGGGGTTCACAGATACGCAGTATTTT. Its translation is CASSFLQGFTDTQYF.

This chain's CDR3 is CASRDIWGGNTEAFF. The CDR3 nucleotides are TGTGCCAGCAGGGACATCTGGGGTGGGAACACTGAAGCTTTCTTT. The rearrangement uses TRBV6-5 and TRBJ1-1, with TRBD1 as a possible D gene (5 bases). V shed 6 bases and J shed 1 base, with 15 bases lying between them. The CDR3 spans 15 residues. Germline CDR1 is MNHEY and CDR2 is SVGAGI.

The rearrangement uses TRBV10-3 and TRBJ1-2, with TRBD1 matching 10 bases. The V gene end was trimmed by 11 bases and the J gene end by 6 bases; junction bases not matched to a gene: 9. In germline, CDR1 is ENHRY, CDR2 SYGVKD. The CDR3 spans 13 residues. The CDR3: CASRQGAGHGYTF. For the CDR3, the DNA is TGTGCCTCCAGACAGGGGGCAGGGCATGGCTACACCTTC.

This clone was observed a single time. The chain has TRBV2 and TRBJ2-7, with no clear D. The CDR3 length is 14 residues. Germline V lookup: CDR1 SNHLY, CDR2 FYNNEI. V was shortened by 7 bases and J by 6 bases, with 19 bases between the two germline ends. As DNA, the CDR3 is TGTGCCAGCAACCCGAGGCCTAATCCGGGCGAGCAGTACTTC. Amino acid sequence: CASNPRPNPGEQYF.

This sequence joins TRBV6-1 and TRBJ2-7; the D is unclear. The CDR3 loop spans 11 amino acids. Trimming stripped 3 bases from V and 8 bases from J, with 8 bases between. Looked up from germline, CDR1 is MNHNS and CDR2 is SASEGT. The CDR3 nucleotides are TGTGCCAGCAGTGAGTTAGCACAGCAGTACTTC. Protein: CASSELAQQYF.

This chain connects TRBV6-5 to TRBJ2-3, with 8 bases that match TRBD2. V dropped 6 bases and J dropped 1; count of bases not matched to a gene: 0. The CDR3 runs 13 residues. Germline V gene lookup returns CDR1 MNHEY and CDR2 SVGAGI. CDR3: CASRAGGTDTQYF. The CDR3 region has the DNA TGTGCCAGCAGAGCGGGGGGCACAGATACGCAGTATTTT.

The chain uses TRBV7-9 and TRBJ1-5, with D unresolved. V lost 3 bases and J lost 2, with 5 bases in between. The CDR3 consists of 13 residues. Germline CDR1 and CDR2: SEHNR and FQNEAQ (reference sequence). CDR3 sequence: CASSFNGNQPQHF. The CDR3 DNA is TGTGCCAGCAGCTTTAATGGCAATCAGCCCCAGCATTTT.

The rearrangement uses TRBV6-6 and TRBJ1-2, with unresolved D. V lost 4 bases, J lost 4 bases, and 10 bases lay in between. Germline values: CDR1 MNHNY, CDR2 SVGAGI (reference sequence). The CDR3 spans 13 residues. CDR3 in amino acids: CASSSADRYGYTF. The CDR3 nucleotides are TGTGCCAGCAGTTCCGCGGATCGCTATGGCTACACCTTC.

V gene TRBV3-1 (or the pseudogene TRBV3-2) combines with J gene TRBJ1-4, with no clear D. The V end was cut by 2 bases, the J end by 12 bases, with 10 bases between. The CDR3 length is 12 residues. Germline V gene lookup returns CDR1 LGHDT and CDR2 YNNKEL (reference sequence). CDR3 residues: CASSQSTRELFF. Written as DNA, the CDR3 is TGTGCCAGCAGCCAATCGACCCGGGAACTGTTTTTT.

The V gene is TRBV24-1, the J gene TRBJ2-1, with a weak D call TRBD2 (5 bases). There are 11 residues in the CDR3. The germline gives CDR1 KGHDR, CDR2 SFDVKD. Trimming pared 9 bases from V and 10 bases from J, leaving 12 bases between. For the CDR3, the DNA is TGTGCCACCCGCGGGCAGGCGGAGCAGTTCTTC. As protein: CATRGQAEQFF.

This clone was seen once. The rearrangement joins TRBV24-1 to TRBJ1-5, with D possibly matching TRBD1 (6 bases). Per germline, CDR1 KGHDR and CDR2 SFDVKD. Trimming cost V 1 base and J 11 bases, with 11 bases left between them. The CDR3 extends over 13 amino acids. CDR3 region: CATSDFGAGAQHF. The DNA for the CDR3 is TGTGCCACCAGTGATTTTGGGGCAGGGGCCCAGCATTTT.

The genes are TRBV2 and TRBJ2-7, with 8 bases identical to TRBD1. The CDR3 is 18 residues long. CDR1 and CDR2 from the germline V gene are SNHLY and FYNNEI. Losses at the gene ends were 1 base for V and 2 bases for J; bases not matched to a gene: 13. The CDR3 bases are TGTGCCAGCAGTGAAGTAATGCGACAGGGGCAAGGGGCCTACGAGCAGTACTTC. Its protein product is CASSEVMRQGQGAYEQYF.